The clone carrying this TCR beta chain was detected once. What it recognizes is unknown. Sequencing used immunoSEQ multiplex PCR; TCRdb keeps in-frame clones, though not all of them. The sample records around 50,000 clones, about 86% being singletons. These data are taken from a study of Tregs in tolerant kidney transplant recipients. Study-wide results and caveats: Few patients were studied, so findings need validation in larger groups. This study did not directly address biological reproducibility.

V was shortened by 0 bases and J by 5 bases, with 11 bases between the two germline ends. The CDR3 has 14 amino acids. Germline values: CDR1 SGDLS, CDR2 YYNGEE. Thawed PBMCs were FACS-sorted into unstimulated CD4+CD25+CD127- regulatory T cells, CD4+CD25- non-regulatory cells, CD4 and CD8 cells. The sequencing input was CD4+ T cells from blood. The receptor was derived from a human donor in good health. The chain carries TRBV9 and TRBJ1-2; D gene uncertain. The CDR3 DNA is TGTGCCAGCAGCGTAGCGACTGGGAATTATGGCTACACCTTC. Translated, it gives CASSVATGNYGYTF.